One and the same sample provided the 9 T cell receptor beta chains below, sequenced in a study of control samples from healthy donors and cancer patients. Produced via immunoSEQ multiplex PCR; TCRdb's table is partial and in-frame only. The sample includes 120,000 or so clones, approximately 90% of them seen just once. Specimen: blood. The receptors originated from a woman younger than 35 in good health.

The gene calls are TRBV25-1 and TRBJ1-5; TRBD1 might be the D (6 bases). CDR3 length equals 14 residues. With 1 base removed from V and 6 bases from J, the gap between germline ends came to 10 bases. CDR1 MGHDK and CDR2 SYGVNS come from the germline V gene. DNA of the CDR3: TGTGCCAGCAGTGAATTGTGGACAGCTCAGCCCCAGCATTTT. Translated: CASSELWTAQPQHF.

The chain employs TRBV6-6 and TRBJ2-5, with TRBD2 as a possible D gene (6 bases). Trimming shortened V by 7 bases and J by 5 bases, and 20 bases separated the two germline ends. The CDR3 has 15 residues. CDR1 MNHNY and CDR2 SVGAGI come from the germline V gene (reference sequence). The chain's CDR3 is CASKKGRDGDETQYF. The DNA of the CDR3 is TGTGCCAGCAAAAAAGGGCGGGACGGGGACGAGACCCAGTACTTC.

The chain recombines TRBV7-9 with TRBJ1-5; a weak D match, TRBD1 (5 bases). CDR1 is SEHNR and CDR2 is FQNEAQ in the germline V gene (reference sequence). V was trimmed by 2 bases and J by 4 bases, leaving 15 bases between them. The CDR3 length is 16 residues. The CDR3 DNA sequence: TGTGCCAGCAGCTTATGGTCAGGGAGCGCTAATCAGCCCCAGCATTTT. Its protein is CASSLWSGSANQPQHF.

The chain joins TRBV7-9 to TRBJ2-1; the D call may be TRBD1 or TRBD2 (5 bases each). CDR3 size: 15 residues. The germline V gene has CDR1 SEHNR and CDR2 FQNEAQ (reference sequence). The V end was cut by 1 base, the J end by 3 bases, with 10 bases between. CDR3 in DNA: TGTGCCAGCAGCTTAGAGGTTGGGGGCTACAATGAGCAGTTCTTC. Translating it yields CASSLEVGGYNEQFF.

The V call is TRBV7-2, the J call TRBJ2-1; no clear D. Trimming removed 2 bases from V and 7 bases from J, with 3 bases in between. This CDR3 has 11 amino acids. Germline V gives CDR1 SGHTA, CDR2 FQGNSA. The DNA for the CDR3 is TGTGCCAGCAGCTTACAGAATGAGCAGTTCTTC. It translates to CASSLQNEQFF. Full variable domain (outside the CDR3, taken from reference TRBV7-2 and TRBJ2-1): GAGVSQSPSNKVTEKGKDVELRCDPISGHTALYWYRQSLGQGLEFLIYFQGNSAPDKSGLPSDRFSAERTGGSVSTLTIQRTQQEDSAVYLCASSLQNEQFFGPGTRLTVL.

V is TRBV2 and J is TRBJ1-1; 7 bases agree with TRBD1. This CDR3 contains 17 residues. V lost 6 bases, J lost 3 bases, and 16 bases stayed unmatched. Germline lookup yields CDR1 SNHLY and CDR2 FYNNEI. The chain's CDR3 is CASSPRDLTGTHTEAFF. The CDR3 coding sequence is TGTGCCAGCAGCCCCCGGGACTTGACAGGGACCCACACTGAAGCTTTCTTT.

DNA for the CDR3: TGTGCCACCAGGAAATCCCGGGACAGGGGCCGCCGAGCATGTGAAAAACTGTTTTTT. This gives the protein CATRKSRDRGRRACEKLFF. The chain links TRBV24-1 to TRBJ1-4; 10 bases map to TRBD1. V trimming: 7 bases; J trimming: 7 bases; junction bases outside the gene matches: 20. The germline V gene encodes CDR1 KGHDR and CDR2 SFDVKD. The CDR3 totals 19 residues.

This chain links TRBV21-1 with TRBJ2-1; the D segment call TRBD2 is taken from the table without a DNA check. TRBV21-1 is given as a pseudogene. CDR3 length equals 18 residues. The CDR3 loop is CASSKALYGLAGTREQFF. Written as DNA, the CDR3 is TGTGCCAGCAGCAAAGCGCTTTATGGACTAGCGGGAACCCGCGAGCAGTTCTTC.

This rearrangement joins TRBV27 to TRBJ2-7; D perhaps matches TRBD1 (5 bases). Trimming left V 5 bases short and J 2 bases short, with 13 bases between. Germline values: CDR1 MNHEY, CDR2 SMNVEV (reference sequence). The CDR3 runs 14 residues. The CDR3 DNA follows: TGTGCCAGCAGTCATTCCAGGGCTACCTACGAGCAGTACTTC. The encoded protein is CASSHSRATYEQYF.